Shown below are 27 T cell receptor beta chains from a single sample sequenced in a study of metastatic and nonmetastatic thyroid tumors. All patients were untreated before thyroid surgery. MiXCR re-clonotyped the PCR reads for TCRdb. The repertoire holds 20,000 to 25,000 clones, with 20% to 25% as singletons. Sequences were obtained from tumor tissue. The source is a female donor with papillary thyroid cancer or a benign thyroid nodule (not recorded which). Some clones in this sample may be carry-over from other donors' samples.

Ten or more counts support this clone. The chain combines TRBV10-2 with TRBJ2-1; TRBD2 matches 8 bases. The CDR3 is 16 residues long. Germline-derived CDR1 and CDR2 are WSHSY and SAAADI. J gave up 4 bases and V 0 bases, and 5 bases lay outside the gene matches. The CDR3 nucleotides are TGCGCCAGCAGTGAGTCGATACTAGCGGTTTACAATGAGCAGTTCTTC. It translates to CASSESILAVYNEQFF.

The chain joins TRBV6-1 to TRBJ2-7; D perhaps matches TRBD1 (6 bases). Deletions cut 7 bases from V and 9 bases from J, with 16 bases between. Germline V CDR1 and CDR2: MNHNS, SASEGT. The CDR3 is 12 residues long. The CDR3 reads CASTDSTNGQYF. CDR3 nucleotides: TGTGCCAGCACGGACAGTACGAATGGGCAGTACTTC.

This clone is medium-sized (0.01 to 0.1%) within its sample. The V call is TRBV6-1, the J call TRBJ2-7, with 10 positions matching TRBD2. The CDR3 runs to 15 residues. Trimming took 5 bases from V and 4 from J; bases not matched to a gene: 8. Per the germline V gene, CDR1 is MNHNS and CDR2 is SASEGT. The CDR3 is CASSPASGRLYEQYF. DNA for the CDR3: TGTGCCAGCAGTCCTGCTAGCGGGAGACTGTACGAGCAGTACTTC.

The rearrangement links TRBV10-3 to TRBJ2-7, with D perhaps TRBD1 or TRBD2 (5 bases each). The germline CDR1 and CDR2 sequences are ENHRY and SYGVKD. The CDR3 length is 16 residues. Trimming took off 3 bases at V and 3 bases at J, with 18 bases between the two ends. The CDR3 reads CAISDRPGRSNYEQYF. CDR3 sequence (DNA): TGTGCCATCAGTGATCGTCCGGGACGGTCGAACTACGAGCAGTACTTC.

The rearrangement uses TRBV7-2 and TRBJ2-1, with a possible D match to TRBD2 (5 bases). Germline assignment: CDR1 SGHTA and CDR2 FQGNSA. V dropped 3 bases and J dropped 8 bases, with 8 bases sitting between them. The CDR3 has 12 amino acids. The CDR3 loop is CASSLMRDEQFF. The CDR3 DNA reads as TGTGCCAGCAGCTTGATGAGGGATGAGCAGTTCTTC.

As regards this clone: The junction departs from germline at one end; a sequencing error may be responsible. The chain uses TRBV5-1 and TRBJ2-1, with D unresolved. Germline V CDR1 and CDR2: SGHRS, YFSETQ. CDR3 length equals 15 residues. The CDR3 loop reads CASSLVGDGYNDQFF. CDR3 bases: TGCGCCAGCAGCTTGGTCGGCGATGGTTACAATGACCAGTTCTTC.

The V call is TRBV19, the J call TRBJ2-2, with D hard to call. This CDR3 contains 13 residues. V was shortened by 1 base and J by 2 bases, with 2 bases between the two germline ends. The germline V gene has CDR1 LNHDA and CDR2 SQIVND (reference sequence). The CDR3 spells CASSIANTGELFF. In DNA, the CDR3 is TGTGCCAGTAGTATAGCTAACACCGGGGAGCTGTTTTTT.

In its sample, this clone was seen many times. The chain combines TRBV9 with TRBJ1-5; D is undetermined. Germline V lookup: CDR1 SGDLS, CDR2 YYNGEE. Trimming stripped 4 bases from V and 3 bases from J, with 5 bases between. The CDR3 has 12 amino acids. For the CDR3, the DNA is TGTGCCAGCAGCCGGGACAATCAGCCCCAGCATTTT. This encodes CASSRDNQPQHF.

In its sample, this clone was seen many times. This chain joins TRBV3-1 and TRBJ2-5, with D possibly TRBD2 on 6 matching bases. This CDR3 has 13 residues. Germline-derived CDR1 and CDR2 are LGHDT and YNNKEL (reference sequence). V was clipped by 1 base and J by 3 bases, with 6 bases between them. Here the CDR3 DNA reads TGTGCCAGCAGCCAAGCGGGAGAAGAGACCCAGTACTTC. Residues: CASSQAGEETQYF.

This clone is labeled as medium-sized (0.01 to 0.1%). The chain carries TRBV6-1 and TRBJ2-7, with no clear D. The CDR3 sequence is 15 residues long. V dropped 3 bases and J dropped 0 bases, with 12 bases sitting between them. Germline CDR1 and CDR2: MNHNS and SASEGT. The CDR3 region has the DNA TGTGCCAGCAGTGACCAGCTCGAGAGCTCCTACGAGCAGTACTTC. Translating gives CASSDQLESSYEQYF.

This clone was picked up many times. The rearrangement links TRBV11-2 to TRBJ1-4, with 11 nucleotides matching TRBD1. The CDR3 has 19 amino acids. V lost 5 bases to trimming and J lost 2 bases; unmatched junction nucleotides: 13. The germline V gene encodes CDR1 SGHAT and CDR2 FQNNGV. CDR3 loop: CASSGGTGGFFETNEKLFF. CDR3 nucleotide sequence: TGTGCCAGCAGCGGAGGGACAGGGGGGTTTTTCGAGACTAATGAAAAACTGTTTTTT. The full variable domain, rest sourced from reference TRBV11-2 and TRBJ1-4, is EAGVAQSPRYKIIEKRQSVAFWCNPISGHATLYWYQQILGQGPKLLIQFQNNGVVDDSQLPKDRFSAERLKGVDSTLKIQPAKLEDSAVYLCASSGGTGGFFETNEKLFFGSGTQLSVL.

The rearrangement uses TRBV5-1 and TRBJ2-1; 9 bases align to TRBD2. Germline V lookup: CDR1 SGHRS, CDR2 YFSETQ. The junction had 12 bases not matched to a gene; V was cut back by 6 bases and J by 5 bases. CDR3 size: 16 residues. CDR3 DNA sequence: TGCGCCAGCACCTCCGGCGGCGGGGGGGAGGACAATGAGCAGTTCTTC. This sequence encodes CASTSGGGGEDNEQFF. The entire variable domain, with the rest obtained from reference TRBV5-1 and TRBJ2-1, is as follows: KAGVTQTPRYLIKTRGQQVTLSCSPISGHRSVSWYQQTPGQGLQFLFEYFSETQRNKGNFPGRFSGRQFSNSRSEMNVSTLELGDSALYLCASTSGGGGEDNEQFFGPGTRLTVL.

The chain couples TRBV6-1 to TRBJ1-5; D gene ambiguous. The CDR3 loop spans 16 amino acids. CDR1 and CDR2 (germline): MNHNS, SASEGT. V was pared by 6 bases and J by 2 bases, with 17 bases between. CDR3 nucleotides: TGTGCCAGCAGCCCCCCCCCCCCCGGGGGCAATCAGCCCCAGCATTTT. As protein: CASSPPPPGGNQPQHF.

The chain joins TRBV3-1 to TRBJ2-4; 16 nucleotides match TRBD2. The CDR3 spans 18 residues. Germline-derived CDR1 and CDR2 are LGHDT and YNNKEL (reference sequence). The V and J ends lost 5 bases and 3 bases, in that order; junction bases with no gene match: 7. Written as DNA, the CDR3 is TGTGCCAGCAGCTGGGGACTAGCGGGAGGGGTTGGCAAAAACATTCAGTACTTC. Its translation: CASSWGLAGGVGKNIQYF. The variable domain in full, with the rest retrieved from reference TRBV3-1 and TRBJ2-4, is DTAVSQTPKYLVTQMGNDKSIKCEQNLGHDTMYWYKQDSKKFLKIMFSYNNKELIINETVPNRFSPKSPDKAHLNLHINSLELGDSAVYFCASSWGLAGGVGKNIQYFGAGTRLSVL.

This clone was found many times. The chain recombines TRBV20-1 with TRBJ2-2; TRBD2 is a possible D gene (5 bases). The CDR3 covers 13 residues. Looked up from germline, CDR1 is DFQATT and CDR2 is SNEGSKA (reference sequence). CDR3 nucleotide sequence: TGCAGCGCCTGGAGGTCGAACACCGGGGAGCTGTTTTTT. This gives the protein CSAWRSNTGELFF.

This clone is labeled medium-sized. The chain joins TRBV27 to TRBJ2-1; TRBD1 aligns across 8 bases. V was pared by 5 bases and J by 2 bases, with 8 bases of the junction left unmatched. This CDR3 is built from 16 residues. In germline, CDR1 is MNHEY, CDR2 SMNVEV (reference sequence). CDR3: CASSPGDRWPYNEQFF. The CDR3 nucleotides are TGTGCCAGCAGTCCCGGGGACAGGTGGCCCTACAATGAGCAGTTCTTC.

This clone was detected a few times. The rearrangement links TRBV12-3 or TRBV12-4 to TRBJ2-7; perhaps TRBD1 as D (5 bases). V lost 1 base and J 3 bases, leaving 13 bases between the germline ends. This CDR3 is built from 15 residues. CDR3 sequence (DNA): TGTGCCAGCAGTTTAGGTAGGGGTAAAGGCTACGAGCAGTACTTC. It codes for CASSLGRGKGYEQYF.

This clone was recorded many times. As DNA, the CDR3 is TGCGCCAGCGCACTAACTGGGAGATCACCCCTCCACTTT. It codes for CASALTGRSPLHF. The chain is built from TRBV10-2 and TRBJ1-6; D ambiguous. V dropped 8 bases and J dropped 10 bases, with 15 bases sitting between them. There are 13 residues in the CDR3. Germline V gene sequence: CDR1 WSHSY, CDR2 SAAADI.

This clone occurred a few times. A read error may explain this, as a much larger clone is one base away. The chain is built from TRBV20-1 and TRBJ1-1, with TRBD1 matching 8 bases. The junction had 7 bases not matched to a gene; V was cut back by 8 bases and J by 11 bases. In germline, CDR1 is DFQATT, CDR2 SNEGSKA (reference sequence). The CDR3 contains 10 residues. The CDR3 loop reads CSSLTGAAFF. CDR3 in DNA: TGCAGTTCTCTGACAGGGGCCGCTTTCTTT.

This clone was counted a few times. The chain has TRBV28 and TRBJ2-1, with TRBD2 as a possible D gene (6 bases). Germline assignment: CDR1 MDHEN and CDR2 SYDVKM. Deletions cut 3 bases from V and 12 bases from J, with 15 bases between. The CDR3 sequence is 13 residues long. The CDR3 nucleotides are TGTGCCAGCAGTTTTTTGCGGGAACTGCTGCAGTTCTTC. Its protein is CASSFLRELLQFF.

The chain is built from TRBV11-2 and TRBJ1-1, with a possible D match to TRBD1 (6 bases). The V and J ends lost 1 base and 1 base respectively, with 16 bases between them. The CDR3 covers 17 residues. Germline V gene sequence: CDR1 SGHAT, CDR2 FQNNGV. The CDR3 region is CASSLGHRAKGNTEAFF. The CDR3 DNA reads TGTGCCAGCAGCTTAGGCCACAGGGCGAAGGGGAACACTGAAGCTTTCTTT. Complete variable domain (other parts from reference TRBV11-2 and TRBJ1-1): EAGVAQSPRYKIIEKRQSVAFWCNPISGHATLYWYQQILGQGPKLLIQFQNNGVVDDSQLPKDRFSAERLKGVDSTLKIQPAKLEDSAVYLCASSLGHRAKGNTEAFFGQGTRLTVV.

Details on this clone: A much larger clone lies one base from this, so it may be a read error. The chain is built from TRBV28 and TRBJ1-1; no clear D gene. Looked up from germline, CDR1 is MDHEN and CDR2 is SYDVKM. This CDR3 is 14 amino acids long. Trimming cost V 6 bases and J 4 bases, with 15 bases left between them. CDR3 region: CASSESLMSTEAFF. DNA of the CDR3: TGTGCCAGCAGCGAGTCCTTGATGAGCACTGAAGCTTTCTTT.

V is TRBV28 and J is TRBJ2-6; a possible D gene is TRBD1 (7 bases). CDR3 length: 18 residues. In germline, CDR1 is MDHEN, CDR2 SYDVKM. V lost 6 bases to trimming and J lost 2 bases, with 20 bases between them. CDR3 sequence: CASRIALTGTAGANVLTF. The CDR3 coding sequence is TGTGCCAGCAGAATCGCCTTGACAGGGACTGCTGGGGCCAACGTCCTGACTTTC.

This clone has just a few counts. Compared with germline, one end of the junction differs, possibly owing to a read error. V is TRBV6-1 and J is TRBJ1-2, with TRBD1 identical over 8 bases. The CDR3 contains 15 residues. Per germline, CDR1 MNHNS and CDR2 SASEGT. The CDR3, as DNA: TGTTCCAGCAGAGCCAGACAGGGGTCAAACTATGGCTACACCTTC. Amino acid sequence: CSSRARQGSNYGYTF.

This clone has a count of ten or more. V gene TRBV25-1 combines with J gene TRBJ2-5; possibly TRBD1 or TRBD2 for D (5 bases each). The length of the CDR3 is 16 residues. V was cut by 3 bases and J by 5 bases, with 19 bases left in between. Looked up from germline, CDR1 is MGHDK and CDR2 is SYGVNS. The chain's CDR3 is CASSDDRGPEGETQYF. DNA for the CDR3: TGTGCCAGCAGTGATGATCGTGGGCCCGAGGGGGAGACCCAGTACTTC.

This clone showed up many times. V and J are TRBV18 and TRBJ1-1, with D hard to call. Trimming left V 6 bases short and J 0 bases short, with 14 bases between. The CDR3 contains 15 residues. Germline assignment: CDR1 KGHSH and CDR2 LQKENI. The CDR3 loop reads CASSPAGSMNTEAFF. The CDR3 DNA sequence: TGTGCCAGCTCTCCGGCGGGCTCCATGAACACTGAAGCTTTCTTT. Based on the CDR3 plus reference TRBV18 and TRBJ1-1, the full variable domain is NAGVMQNPRHLVRRRGQEARLRCSPMKGHSHVYWYRQLPEEGLKFMVYLQKENIIDESGMPKERFSAEFPKEGPSILRIQQVVRGDSAAYFCASSPAGSMNTEAFFGQGTRLTVV.

This clone was detected only a few times. The rearrangement links TRBV28 to TRBJ1-3; no reliable D call. The CDR3 totals 12 residues. V was trimmed by 6 bases and J by 0 bases, leaving 3 bases between them. The germline CDR1 and CDR2 sequences are MDHEN and SYDVKM. The chain's CDR3 is CASRRSGNTIYF. CDR3 sequence (DNA): TGTGCCAGCAGGCGCTCTGGAAACACCATATATTTT.